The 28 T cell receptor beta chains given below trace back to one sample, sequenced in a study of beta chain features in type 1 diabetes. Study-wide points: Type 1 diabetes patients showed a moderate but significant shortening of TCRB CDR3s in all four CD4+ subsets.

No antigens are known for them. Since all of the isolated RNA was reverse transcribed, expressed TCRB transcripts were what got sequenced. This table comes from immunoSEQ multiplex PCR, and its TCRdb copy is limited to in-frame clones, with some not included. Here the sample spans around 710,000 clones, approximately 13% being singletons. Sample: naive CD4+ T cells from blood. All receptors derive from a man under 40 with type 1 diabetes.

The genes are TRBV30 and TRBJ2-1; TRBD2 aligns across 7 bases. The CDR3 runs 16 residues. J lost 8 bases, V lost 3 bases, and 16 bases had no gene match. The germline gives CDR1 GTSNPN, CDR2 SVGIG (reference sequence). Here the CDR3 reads CAWSRQLGLVSDEQFF. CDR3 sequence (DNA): TGTGCCTGGAGCCGCCAACTCGGACTAGTCTCCGATGAGCAGTTCTTC.

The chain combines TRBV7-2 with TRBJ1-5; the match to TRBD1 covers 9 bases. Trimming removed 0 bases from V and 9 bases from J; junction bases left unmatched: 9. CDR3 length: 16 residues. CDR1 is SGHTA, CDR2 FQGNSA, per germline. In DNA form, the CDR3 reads TGTGCCAGCAGCTTAGCATCCGGGACAGGGCGGTTGCCCCAGCATTTT. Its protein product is CASSLASGTGRLPQHF.

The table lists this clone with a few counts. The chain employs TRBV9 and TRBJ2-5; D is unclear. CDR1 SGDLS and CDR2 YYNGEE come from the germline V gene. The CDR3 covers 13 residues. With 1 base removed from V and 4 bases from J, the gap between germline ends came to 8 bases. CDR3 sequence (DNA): TGTGCCAGCAGCGTACGAGTCCGAGAGACCCAGTACTTC. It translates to CASSVRVRETQYF.

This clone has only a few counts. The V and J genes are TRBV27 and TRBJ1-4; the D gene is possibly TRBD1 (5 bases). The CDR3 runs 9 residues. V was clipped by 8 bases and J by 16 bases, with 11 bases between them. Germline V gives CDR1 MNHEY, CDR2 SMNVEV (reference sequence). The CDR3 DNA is TGTGCCAGCTTTAAAGGGGCGTTTTTT. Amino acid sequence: CASFKGAFF.

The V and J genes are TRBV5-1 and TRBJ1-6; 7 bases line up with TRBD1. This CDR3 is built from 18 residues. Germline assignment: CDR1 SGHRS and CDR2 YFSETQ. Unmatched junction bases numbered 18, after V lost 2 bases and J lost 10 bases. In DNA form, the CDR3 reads TGCGCCAGCAGCTTTACCTGGACAGGTTCGGAGGGTATCTCACCCCTCCACTTT. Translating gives CASSFTWTGSEGISPLHF. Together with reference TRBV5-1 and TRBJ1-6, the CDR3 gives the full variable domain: KAGVTQTPRYLIKTRGQQVTLSCSPISGHRSVSWYQQTPGQGLQFLFEYFSETQRNKGNFPGRFSGRQFSNSRSEMNVSTLELGDSALYLCASSFTWTGSEGISPLHFGNGTRLTVT.

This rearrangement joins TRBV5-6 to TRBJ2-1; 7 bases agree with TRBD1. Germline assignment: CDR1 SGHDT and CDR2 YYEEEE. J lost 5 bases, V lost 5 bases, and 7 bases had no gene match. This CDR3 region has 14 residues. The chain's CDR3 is CASRYRDRNNEQFF. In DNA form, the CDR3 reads TGTGCCAGCAGGTATAGGGACAGAAACAATGAGCAGTTCTTC.

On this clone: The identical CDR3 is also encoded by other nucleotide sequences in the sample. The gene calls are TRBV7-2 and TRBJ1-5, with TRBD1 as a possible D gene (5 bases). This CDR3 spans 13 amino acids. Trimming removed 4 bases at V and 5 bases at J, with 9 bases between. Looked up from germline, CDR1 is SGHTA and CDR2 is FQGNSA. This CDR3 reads CASSSQGDQPQHF. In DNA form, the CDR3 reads TGTGCCAGCAGCTCTCAGGGAGATCAGCCCCAGCATTTT.

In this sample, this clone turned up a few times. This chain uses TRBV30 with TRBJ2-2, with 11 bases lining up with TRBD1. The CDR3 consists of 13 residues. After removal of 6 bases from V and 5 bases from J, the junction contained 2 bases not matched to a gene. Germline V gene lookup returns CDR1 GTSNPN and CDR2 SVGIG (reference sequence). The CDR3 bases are TGTGCCTGTGGGACAGGGGGAACCGGGGAGCTGTTTTTT. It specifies CACGTGGTGELFF.

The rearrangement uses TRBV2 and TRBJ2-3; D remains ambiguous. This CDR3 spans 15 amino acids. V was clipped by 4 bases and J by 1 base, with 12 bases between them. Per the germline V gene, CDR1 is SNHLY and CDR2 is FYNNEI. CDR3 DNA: TGTGCCAGCAGTGGAGTGGATTCCCGCACAGATACGCAGTATTTT. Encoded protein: CASSGVDSRTDTQYF.

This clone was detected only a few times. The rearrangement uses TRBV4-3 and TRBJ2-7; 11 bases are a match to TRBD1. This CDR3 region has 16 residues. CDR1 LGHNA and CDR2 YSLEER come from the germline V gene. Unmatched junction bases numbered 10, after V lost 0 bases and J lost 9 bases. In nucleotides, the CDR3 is TGCGCCAGCAGCCAAGATTTAGGAAGGACAGGGGGCGCGCAGTACTTC. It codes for CASSQDLGRTGGAQYF.

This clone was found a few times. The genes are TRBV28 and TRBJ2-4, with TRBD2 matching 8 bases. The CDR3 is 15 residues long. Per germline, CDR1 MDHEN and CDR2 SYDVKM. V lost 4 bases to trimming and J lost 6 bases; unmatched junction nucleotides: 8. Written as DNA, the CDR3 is TGTGCCAGCAGTTCTACGCTGGGACTAGTAAACATTCAGTACTTC. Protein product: CASSSTLGLVNIQYF.

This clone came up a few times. This chain's CDR3 is CASSAGTVRNQPQHF. CDR3 in DNA: TGTGCCAGCAGCGCCGGGACAGTCCGCAATCAGCCCCAGCATTTT. The chain links TRBV7-9 to TRBJ1-5; 7 bases are shared with TRBD1. CDR1 and CDR2 from the germline V gene are SEHNR and FQNEAQ (reference sequence). The CDR3 has 15 residues. V was clipped by 5 bases and J by 2 bases; unmatched bases: 6. Looking up the rest from reference TRBV7-9 and TRBJ1-5 gives the full variable domain: DTGVSQNPRHKITKRGQNVTFRCDPISEHNRLYWYRQTLGQGPEFLTYFQNEAQLEKSRLLSDRFSAERPKGSFSTLEIQRTEQGDSAMYLCASSAGTVRNQPQHFGDGTRLSIL.

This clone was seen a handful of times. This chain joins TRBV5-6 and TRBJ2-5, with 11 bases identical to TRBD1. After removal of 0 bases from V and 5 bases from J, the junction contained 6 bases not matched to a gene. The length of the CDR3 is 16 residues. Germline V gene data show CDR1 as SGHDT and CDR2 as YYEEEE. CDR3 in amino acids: CASSLVGQGVGETQYF. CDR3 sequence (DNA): TGTGCCAGCAGCTTGGTGGGACAGGGGGTCGGTGAGACCCAGTACTTC. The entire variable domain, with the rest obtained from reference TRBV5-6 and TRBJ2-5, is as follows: DAGVTQSPTHLIKTRGQQVTLRCSPKSGHDTVSWYQQALGQGPQFIFQYYEEEERQRGNFPDRFSGHQFPNYSSELNVNALLLGDSALYLCASSLVGQGVGETQYFGPGTRLLVL.

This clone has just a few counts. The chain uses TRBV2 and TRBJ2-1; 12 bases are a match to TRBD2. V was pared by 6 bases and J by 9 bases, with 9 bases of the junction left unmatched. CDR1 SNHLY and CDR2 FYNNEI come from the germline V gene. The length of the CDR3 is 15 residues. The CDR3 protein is CASRPTSGGLVEQFF. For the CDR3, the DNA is TGTGCCAGCAGGCCGACTAGCGGGGGACTGGTTGAGCAGTTCTTC.

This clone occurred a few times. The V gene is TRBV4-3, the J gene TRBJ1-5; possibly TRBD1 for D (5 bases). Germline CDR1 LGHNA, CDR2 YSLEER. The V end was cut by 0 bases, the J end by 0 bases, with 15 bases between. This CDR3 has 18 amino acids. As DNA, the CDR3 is TGCGCCAGCAGCCAAGAAGTTATGGGTCAGGGTAGCAATCAGCCCCAGCATTTT. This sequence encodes CASSQEVMGQGSNQPQHF.

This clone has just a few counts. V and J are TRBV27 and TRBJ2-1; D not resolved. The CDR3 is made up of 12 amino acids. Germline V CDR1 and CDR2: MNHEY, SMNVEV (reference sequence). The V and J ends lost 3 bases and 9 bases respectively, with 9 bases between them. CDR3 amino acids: CASSLSPREQFF. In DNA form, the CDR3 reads TGTGCCAGCAGTTTGTCCCCCCGTGAGCAGTTCTTC.

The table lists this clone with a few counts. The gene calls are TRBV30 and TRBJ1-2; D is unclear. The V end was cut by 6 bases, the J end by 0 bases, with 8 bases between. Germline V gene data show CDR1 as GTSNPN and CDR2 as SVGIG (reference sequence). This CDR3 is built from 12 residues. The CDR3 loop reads CACTLPNYGYTF. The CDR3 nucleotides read TGTGCCTGTACCCTCCCTAACTATGGCTACACCTTC.

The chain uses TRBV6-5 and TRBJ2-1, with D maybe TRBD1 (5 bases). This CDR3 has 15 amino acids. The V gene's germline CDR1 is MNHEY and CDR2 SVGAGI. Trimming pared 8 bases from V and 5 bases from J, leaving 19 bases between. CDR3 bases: TGTGCCAGCGCCGAGAGCAGGGCAACACACAATGAGCAGTTCTTC. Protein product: CASAESRATHNEQFF.

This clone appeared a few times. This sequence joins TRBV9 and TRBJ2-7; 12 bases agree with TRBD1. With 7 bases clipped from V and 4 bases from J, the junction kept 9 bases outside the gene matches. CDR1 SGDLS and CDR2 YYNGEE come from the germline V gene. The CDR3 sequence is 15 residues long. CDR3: CASGAGQGAMYEQYF. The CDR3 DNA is TGTGCCAGCGGGGCGGGACAGGGGGCCATGTACGAGCAGTACTTC.

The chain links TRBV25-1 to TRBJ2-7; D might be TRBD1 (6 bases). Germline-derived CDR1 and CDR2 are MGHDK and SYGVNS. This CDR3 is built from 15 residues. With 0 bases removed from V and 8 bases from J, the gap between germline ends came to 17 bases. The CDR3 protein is CASSEYVLEDSKQYF. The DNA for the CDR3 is TGTGCCAGCAGTGAATATGTACTTGAGGACAGTAAGCAGTACTTC.

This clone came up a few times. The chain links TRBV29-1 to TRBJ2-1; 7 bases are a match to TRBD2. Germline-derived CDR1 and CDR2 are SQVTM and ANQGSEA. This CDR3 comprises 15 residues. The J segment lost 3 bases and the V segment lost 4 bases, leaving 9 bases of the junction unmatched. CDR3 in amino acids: CSVGWASGLYNEQFF. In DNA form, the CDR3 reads TGCAGCGTTGGTTGGGCTAGCGGCCTCTACAATGAGCAGTTCTTC.

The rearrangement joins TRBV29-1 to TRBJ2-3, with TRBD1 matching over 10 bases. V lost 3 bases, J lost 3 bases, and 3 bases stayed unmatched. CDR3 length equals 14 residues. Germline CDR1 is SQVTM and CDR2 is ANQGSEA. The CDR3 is CSVDPGQGTDTQYF. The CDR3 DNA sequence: TGCAGCGTTGACCCGGGACAGGGGACAGATACGCAGTATTTT.

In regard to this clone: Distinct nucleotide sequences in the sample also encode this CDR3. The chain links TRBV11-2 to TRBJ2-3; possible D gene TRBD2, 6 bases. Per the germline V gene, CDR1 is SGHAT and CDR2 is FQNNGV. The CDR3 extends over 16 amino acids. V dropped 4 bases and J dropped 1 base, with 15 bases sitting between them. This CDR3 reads CASSSLASGGTDTQYF. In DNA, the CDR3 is TGTGCCAGCAGCTCGCTAGCGTCGGGGGGCACAGATACGCAGTATTTT.

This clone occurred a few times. This chain's CDR3 is CASGPRVDTEAFF. CDR3 coding DNA: TGTGCCAGCGGTCCCCGGGTGGACACTGAAGCTTTCTTT. The chain recombines TRBV11-2 with TRBJ1-1; no clear D gene. The CDR3 spans 13 residues. V was cut by 8 bases and J by 3 bases, with 13 bases left in between. Germline CDR1 SGHAT, CDR2 FQNNGV.

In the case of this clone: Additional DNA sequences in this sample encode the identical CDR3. CDR3 coding DNA: TGTGCCAGCAGTTACTCGACAGGAAATGAGCAGTTCTTC. Its protein is CASSYSTGNEQFF. The V call is TRBV6-5, the J call TRBJ2-1, with D possibly matching TRBD1 (6 bases). V shed 0 bases and J shed 7 bases, with 7 bases lying between them. CDR1 MNHEY and CDR2 SVGAGI come from the germline V gene. The CDR3 spans 13 residues.

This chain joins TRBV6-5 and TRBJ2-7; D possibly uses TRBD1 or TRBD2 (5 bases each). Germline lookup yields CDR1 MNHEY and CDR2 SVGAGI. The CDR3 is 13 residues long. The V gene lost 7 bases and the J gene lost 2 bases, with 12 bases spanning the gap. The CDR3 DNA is TGTGCCAGCACTATCGGGGCCGCCTACGAGCAGTACTTC. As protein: CASTIGAAYEQYF.

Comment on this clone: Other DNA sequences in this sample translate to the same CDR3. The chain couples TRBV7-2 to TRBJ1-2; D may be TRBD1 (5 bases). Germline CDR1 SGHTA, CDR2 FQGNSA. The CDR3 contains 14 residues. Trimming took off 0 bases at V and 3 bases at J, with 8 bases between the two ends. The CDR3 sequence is CASSLAGGDYGYTF. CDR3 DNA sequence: TGTGCCAGCAGCTTAGCCGGAGGGGACTATGGCTACACCTTC. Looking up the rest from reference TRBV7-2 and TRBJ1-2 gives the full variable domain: GAGVSQSPSNKVTEKGKDVELRCDPISGHTALYWYRQSLGQGLEFLIYFQGNSAPDKSGLPSDRFSAERTGGSVSTLTIQRTQQEDSAVYLCASSLAGGDYGYTFGSGTRLTVV.

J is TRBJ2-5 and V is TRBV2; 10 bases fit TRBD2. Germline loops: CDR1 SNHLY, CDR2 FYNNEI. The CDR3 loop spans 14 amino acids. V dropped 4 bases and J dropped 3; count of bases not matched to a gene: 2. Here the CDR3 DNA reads TGTGCCAGCAGTGTTCTAGCGGGGGAAGAGACCCAGTACTTC. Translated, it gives CASSVLAGEETQYF.